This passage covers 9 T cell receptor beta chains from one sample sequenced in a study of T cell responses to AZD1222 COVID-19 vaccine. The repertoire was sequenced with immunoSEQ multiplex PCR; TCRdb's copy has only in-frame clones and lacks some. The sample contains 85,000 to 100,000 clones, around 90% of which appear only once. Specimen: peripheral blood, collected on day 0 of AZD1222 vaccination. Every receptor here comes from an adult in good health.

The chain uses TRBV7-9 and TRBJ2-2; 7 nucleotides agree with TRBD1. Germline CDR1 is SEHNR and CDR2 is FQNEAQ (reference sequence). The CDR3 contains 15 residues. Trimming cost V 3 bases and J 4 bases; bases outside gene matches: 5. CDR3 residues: CASSFGTEGTGELFF. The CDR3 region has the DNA TGTGCCAGCAGCTTCGGGACAGAGGGCACCGGGGAGCTGTTTTTT. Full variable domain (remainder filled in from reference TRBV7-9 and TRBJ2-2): DTGVSQNPRHKITKRGQNVTFRCDPISEHNRLYWYRQTLGQGPEFLTYFQNEAQLEKSRLLSDRFSAERPKGSFSTLEIQRTEQGDSAMYLCASSFGTEGTGELFFGEGSRLTVL.

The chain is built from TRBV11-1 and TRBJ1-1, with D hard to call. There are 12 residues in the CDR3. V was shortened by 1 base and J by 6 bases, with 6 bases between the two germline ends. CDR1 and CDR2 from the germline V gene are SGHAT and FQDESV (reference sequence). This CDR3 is CASSLGPAEAFF. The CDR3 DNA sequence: TGTGCCAGCAGCTTAGGACCAGCTGAAGCTTTCTTT.

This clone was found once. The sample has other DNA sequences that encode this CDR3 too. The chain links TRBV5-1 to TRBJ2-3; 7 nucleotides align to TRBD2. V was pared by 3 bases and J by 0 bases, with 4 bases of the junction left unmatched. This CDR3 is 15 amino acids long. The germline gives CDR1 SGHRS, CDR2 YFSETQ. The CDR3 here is CASSSGGISTDTQYF. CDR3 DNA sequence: TGCGCCAGCAGCTCCGGGGGGATTAGCACAGATACGCAGTATTTT.

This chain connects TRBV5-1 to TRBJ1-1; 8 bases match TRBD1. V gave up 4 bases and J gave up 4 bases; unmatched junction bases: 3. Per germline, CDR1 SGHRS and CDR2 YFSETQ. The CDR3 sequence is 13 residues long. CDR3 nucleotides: TGCGCCAGCAGCACAGACAGGGGCACTGAAGCTTTCTTT. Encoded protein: CASSTDRGTEAFF.

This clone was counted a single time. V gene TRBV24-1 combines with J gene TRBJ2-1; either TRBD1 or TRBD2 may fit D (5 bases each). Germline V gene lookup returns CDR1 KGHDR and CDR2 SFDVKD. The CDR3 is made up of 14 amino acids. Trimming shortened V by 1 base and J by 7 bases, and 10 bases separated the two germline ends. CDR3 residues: CATSDFGGHNEQFF. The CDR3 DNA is TGTGCCACCAGTGATTTTGGGGGTCATAATGAGCAGTTCTTC.

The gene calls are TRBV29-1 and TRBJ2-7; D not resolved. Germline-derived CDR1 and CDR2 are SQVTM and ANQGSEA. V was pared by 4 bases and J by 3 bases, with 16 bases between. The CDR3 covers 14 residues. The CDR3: CSVGRKGLVYEQYF. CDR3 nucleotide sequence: TGCAGCGTTGGCAGGAAAGGGCTAGTCTACGAGCAGTACTTC.

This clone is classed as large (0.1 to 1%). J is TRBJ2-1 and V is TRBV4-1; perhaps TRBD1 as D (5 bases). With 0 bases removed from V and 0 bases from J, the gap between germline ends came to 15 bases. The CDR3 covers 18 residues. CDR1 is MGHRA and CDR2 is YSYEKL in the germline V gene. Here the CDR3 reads CASSQDSRTLSSYNEQFF. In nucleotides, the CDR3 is TGCGCCAGCAGCCAAGATAGTAGGACACTGAGCTCCTACAATGAGCAGTTCTTC.

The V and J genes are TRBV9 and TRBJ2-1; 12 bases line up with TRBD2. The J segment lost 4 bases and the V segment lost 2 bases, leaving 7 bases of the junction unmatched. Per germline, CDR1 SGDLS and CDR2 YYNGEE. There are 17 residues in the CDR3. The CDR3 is CASSVAGTSGHYNEQFF. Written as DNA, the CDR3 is TGTGCCAGCAGCGTTGCCGGGACTAGCGGGCATTACAATGAGCAGTTCTTC.

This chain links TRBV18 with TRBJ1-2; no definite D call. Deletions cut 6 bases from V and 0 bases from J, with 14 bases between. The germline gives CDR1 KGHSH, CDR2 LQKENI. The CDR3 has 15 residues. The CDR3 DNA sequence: TGTGCCAGCTCCCAATATGTAACTACTAACTATGGCTACACCTTC. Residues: CASSQYVTTNYGYTF.